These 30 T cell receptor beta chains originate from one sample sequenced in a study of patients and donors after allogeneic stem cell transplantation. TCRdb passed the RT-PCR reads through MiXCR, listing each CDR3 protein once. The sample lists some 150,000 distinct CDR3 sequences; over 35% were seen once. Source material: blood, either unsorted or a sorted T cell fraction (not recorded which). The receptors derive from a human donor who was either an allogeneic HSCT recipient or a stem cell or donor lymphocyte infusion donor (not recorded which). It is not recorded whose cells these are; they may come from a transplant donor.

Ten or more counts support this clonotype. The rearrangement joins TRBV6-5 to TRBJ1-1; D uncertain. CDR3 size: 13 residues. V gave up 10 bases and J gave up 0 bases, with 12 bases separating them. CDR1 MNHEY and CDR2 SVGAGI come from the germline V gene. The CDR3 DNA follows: TGTGCCACCGAAAACGGGTTGAACACTGAAGCTTTCTTT. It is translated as CATENGLNTEAFF.

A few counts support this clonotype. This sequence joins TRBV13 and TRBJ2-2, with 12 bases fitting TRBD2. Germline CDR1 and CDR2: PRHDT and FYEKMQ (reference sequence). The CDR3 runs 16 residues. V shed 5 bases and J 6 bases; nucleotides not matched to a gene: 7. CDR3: CASSPPSGGASGELFF. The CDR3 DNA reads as TGTGCCAGCAGCCCGCCTAGCGGGGGGGCGTCCGGGGAGCTGTTTTTT.

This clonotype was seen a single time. The CDR3 DNA is TGCGCCGTACAGGGGAACACCGGGGAGCTGTTTTTT. It codes for CAVQGNTGELFF. J is TRBJ2-2 and V is TRBV5-1, with a weak D call TRBD1 (6 bases). This CDR3 region has 12 residues. With 10 bases removed from V and 1 base from J, the gap between germline ends came to 8 bases. Germline CDR1 and CDR2: SGHRS and YFSETQ.

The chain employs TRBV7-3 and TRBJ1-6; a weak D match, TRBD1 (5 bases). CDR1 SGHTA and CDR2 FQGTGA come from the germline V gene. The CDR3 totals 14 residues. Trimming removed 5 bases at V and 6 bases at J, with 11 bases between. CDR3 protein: CASSPGRVNSPLHF. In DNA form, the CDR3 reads TGTGCCAGCAGCCCCGGCAGGGTTAATTCACCCCTCCACTTT.

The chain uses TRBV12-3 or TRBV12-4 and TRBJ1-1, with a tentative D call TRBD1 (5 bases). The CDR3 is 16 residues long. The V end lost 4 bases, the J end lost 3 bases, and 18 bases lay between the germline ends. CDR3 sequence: CASSYTFSGQDTEAFF. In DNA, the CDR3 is TGTGCCAGCAGTTACACCTTCTCGGGGCAAGACACTGAAGCTTTCTTT.

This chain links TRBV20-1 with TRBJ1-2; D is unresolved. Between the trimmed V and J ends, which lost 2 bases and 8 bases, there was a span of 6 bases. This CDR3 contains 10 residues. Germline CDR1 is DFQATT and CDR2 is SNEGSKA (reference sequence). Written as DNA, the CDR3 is TGCAGTGCTAGAAATGGCGGCTACACCTTC. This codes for CSARNGGYTF.

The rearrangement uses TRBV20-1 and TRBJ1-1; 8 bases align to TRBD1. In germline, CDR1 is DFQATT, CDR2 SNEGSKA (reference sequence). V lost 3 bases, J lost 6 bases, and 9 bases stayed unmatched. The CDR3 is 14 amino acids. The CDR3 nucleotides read TGCAGTGCTAGGTGGGGTTCAGGGGGCGCTGAAGCTTTCTTT. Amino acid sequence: CSARWGSGGAEAFF.

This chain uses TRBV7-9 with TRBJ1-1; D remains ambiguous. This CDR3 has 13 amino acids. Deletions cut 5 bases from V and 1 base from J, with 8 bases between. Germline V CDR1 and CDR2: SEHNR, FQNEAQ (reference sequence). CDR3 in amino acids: CASSLDTNTEAFF. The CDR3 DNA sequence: TGTGCCAGCAGCCTCGACACGAACACTGAAGCTTTCTTT. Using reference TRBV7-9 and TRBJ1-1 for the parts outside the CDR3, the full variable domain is DTGVSQNPRHKITKRGQNVTFRCDPISEHNRLYWYRQTLGQGPEFLTYFQNEAQLEKSRLLSDRFSAERPKGSFSTLEIQRTEQGDSAMYLCASSLDTNTEAFFGQGTRLTVV.

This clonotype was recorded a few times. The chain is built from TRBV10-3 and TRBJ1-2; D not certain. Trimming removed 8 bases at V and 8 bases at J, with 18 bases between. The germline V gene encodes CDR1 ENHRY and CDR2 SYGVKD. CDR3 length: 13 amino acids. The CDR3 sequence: CAISVPPGPGYTF. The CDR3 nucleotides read TGTGCCATCTCGGTCCCTCCCGGGCCCGGCTACACCTTC.

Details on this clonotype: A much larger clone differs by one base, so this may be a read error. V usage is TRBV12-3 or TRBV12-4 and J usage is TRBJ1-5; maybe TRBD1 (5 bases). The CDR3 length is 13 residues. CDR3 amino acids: CASGLQGNQPQHF. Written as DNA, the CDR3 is TGTGCCAGCGGTTTACAGGGCAATCAGCCCCAGCATTTT.

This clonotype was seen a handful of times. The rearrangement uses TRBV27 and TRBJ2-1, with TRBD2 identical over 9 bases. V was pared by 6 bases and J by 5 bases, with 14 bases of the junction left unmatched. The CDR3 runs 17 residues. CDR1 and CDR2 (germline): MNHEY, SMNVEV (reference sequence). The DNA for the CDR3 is TGTGCCAGCAGCCCAGGGGCAGCGGGGGGTCACCACAATGAGCAGTTCTTC. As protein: CASSPGAAGGHHNEQFF.

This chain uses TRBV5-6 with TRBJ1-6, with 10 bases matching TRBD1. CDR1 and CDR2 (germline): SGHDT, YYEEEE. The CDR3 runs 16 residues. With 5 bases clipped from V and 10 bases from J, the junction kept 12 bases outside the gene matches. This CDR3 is CASRTGTGELGSPLHF. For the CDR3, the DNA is TGTGCCAGCAGAACCGGGACAGGGGAACTTGGATCACCCCTCCACTTT.

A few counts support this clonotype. CDR3 protein: CASSYSQSLLPEAFF. The CDR3 nucleotides are TGTGCCAGCAGTTACTCACAGAGCCTTCTCCCTGAAGCTTTCTTT. This sequence joins TRBV6-5 and TRBJ1-1; D is unclear. Germline loops: CDR1 MNHEY, CDR2 SVGAGI. The CDR3 has 15 amino acids. Trimming left V 0 bases short and J 6 bases short, with 14 bases between.

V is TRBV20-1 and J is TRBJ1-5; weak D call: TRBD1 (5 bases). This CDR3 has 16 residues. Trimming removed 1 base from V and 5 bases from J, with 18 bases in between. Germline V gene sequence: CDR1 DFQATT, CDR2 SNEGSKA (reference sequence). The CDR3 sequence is CSARVWGGTADQPQHF. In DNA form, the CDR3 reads TGCAGTGCTAGAGTCTGGGGCGGGACCGCAGATCAGCCCCAGCATTTT.

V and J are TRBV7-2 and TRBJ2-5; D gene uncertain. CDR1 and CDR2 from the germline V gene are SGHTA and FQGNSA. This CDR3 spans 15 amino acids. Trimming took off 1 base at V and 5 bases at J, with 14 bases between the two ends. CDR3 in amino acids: CASSLVSGSGETQYF. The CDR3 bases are TGTGCCAGCAGCTTAGTATCCGGGTCCGGGGAGACCCAGTACTTC.

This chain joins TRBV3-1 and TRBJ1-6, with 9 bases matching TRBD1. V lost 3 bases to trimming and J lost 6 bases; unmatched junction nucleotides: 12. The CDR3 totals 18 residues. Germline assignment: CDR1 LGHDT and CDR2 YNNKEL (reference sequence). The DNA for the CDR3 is TGTGCCAGCAGCCAGTTCCCCTTACAGGGGGCGGGTAATTCACCCCTCCACTTT. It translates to CASSQFPLQGAGNSPLHF.

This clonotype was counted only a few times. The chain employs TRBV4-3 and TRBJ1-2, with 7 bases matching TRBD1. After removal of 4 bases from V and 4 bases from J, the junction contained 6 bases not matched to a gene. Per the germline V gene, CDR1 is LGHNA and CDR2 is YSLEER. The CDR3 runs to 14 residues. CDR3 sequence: CASSPGTALYGYTF. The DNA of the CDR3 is TGCGCCAGCAGCCCCGGGACAGCCCTCTATGGCTACACCTTC.

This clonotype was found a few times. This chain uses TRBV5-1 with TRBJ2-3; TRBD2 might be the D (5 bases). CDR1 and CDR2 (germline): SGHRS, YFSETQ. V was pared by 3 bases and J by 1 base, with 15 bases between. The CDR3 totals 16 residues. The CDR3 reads CASSSAGSWGTDTQYF. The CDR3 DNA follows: TGCGCCAGCAGCTCCGCGGGTAGCTGGGGCACAGATACGCAGTATTTT.

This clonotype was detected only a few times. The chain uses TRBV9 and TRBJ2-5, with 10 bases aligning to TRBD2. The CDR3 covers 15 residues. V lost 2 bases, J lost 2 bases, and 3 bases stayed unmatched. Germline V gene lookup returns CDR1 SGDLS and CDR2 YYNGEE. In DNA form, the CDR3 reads TGTGCCAGCAGCGTTAGCGGGGGGTGGCAAGAGACCCAGTACTTC. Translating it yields CASSVSGGWQETQYF.

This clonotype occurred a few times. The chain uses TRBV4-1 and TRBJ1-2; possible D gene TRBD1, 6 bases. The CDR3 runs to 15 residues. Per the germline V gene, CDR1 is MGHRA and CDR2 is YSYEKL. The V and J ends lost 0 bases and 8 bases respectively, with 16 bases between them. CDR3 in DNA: TGCGCCAGCAGCCAAGATAGCAGGGGAAAGAGGGGCTACACCTTC. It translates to CASSQDSRGKRGYTF.

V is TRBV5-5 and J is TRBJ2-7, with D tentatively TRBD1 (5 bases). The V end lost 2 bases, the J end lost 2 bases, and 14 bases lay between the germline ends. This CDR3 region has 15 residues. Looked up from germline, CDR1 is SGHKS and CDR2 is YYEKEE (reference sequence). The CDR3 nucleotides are TGTGCCAGCAGCTTCTTGGCAGGGATGCCCTACGAGCAGTACGTC. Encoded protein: CASSFLAGMPYEQYV.

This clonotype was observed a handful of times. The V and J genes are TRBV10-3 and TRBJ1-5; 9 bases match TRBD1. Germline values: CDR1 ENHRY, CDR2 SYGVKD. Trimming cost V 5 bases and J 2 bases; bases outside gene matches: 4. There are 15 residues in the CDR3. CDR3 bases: TGTGCCATCAGTAGGACAGGGGAGGGCAATCAGCCCCAGCATTTT. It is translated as CAISRTGEGNQPQHF.

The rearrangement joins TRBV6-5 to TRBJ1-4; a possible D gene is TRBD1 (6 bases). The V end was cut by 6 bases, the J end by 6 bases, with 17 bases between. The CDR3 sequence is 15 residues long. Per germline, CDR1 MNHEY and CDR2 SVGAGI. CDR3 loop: CASSHGGPRDEKLFF. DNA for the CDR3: TGTGCCAGCAGCCACGGGGGGCCGCGGGATGAAAAACTGTTTTTT.

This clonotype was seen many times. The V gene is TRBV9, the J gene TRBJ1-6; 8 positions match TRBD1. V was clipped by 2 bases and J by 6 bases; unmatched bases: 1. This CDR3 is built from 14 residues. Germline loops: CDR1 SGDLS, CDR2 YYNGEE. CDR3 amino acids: CASSVGQGNSPLHF. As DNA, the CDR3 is TGTGCCAGCAGCGTCGGACAGGGTAATTCACCCCTCCACTTT.

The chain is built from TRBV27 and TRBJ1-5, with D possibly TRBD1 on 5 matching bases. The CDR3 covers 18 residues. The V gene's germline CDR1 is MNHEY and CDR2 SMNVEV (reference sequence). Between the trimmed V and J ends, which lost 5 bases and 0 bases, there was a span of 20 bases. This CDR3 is CASSSSGPLGFSNQPQHF. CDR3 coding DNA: TGTGCCAGCAGTAGCTCGGGACCCCTAGGGTTTAGCAATCAGCCCCAGCATTTT.

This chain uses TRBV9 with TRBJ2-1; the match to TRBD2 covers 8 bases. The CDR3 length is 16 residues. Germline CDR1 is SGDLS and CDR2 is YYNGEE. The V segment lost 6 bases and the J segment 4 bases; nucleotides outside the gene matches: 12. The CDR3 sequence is CASNAPGSGGYNEQFF. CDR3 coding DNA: TGTGCCAGCAACGCCCCGGGGAGCGGGGGTTACAATGAGCAGTTCTTC.

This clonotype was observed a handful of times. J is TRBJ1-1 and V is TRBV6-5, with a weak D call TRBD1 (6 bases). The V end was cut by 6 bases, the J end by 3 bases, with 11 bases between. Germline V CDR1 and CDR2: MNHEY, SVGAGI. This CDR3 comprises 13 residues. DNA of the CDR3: TGTGCCAGCAGCCACAGGGAAGACACTGAAGCTTTCTTT. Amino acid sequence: CASSHREDTEAFF.

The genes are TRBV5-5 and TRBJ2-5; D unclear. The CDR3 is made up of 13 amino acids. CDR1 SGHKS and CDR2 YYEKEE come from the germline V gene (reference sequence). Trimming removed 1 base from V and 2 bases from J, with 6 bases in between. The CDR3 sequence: CASSLQEQETQYF. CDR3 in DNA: TGTGCCAGCAGCTTGCAGGAACAAGAGACCCAGTACTTC. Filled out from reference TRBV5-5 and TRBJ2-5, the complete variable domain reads DAGVTQSPTHLIKTRGQQVTLRCSPISGHKSVSWYQQVLGQGPQFIFQYYEKEERGRGNFPDRFSARQFPNYSSELNVNALLLGDSALYLCASSLQEQETQYFGPGTRLLVL.

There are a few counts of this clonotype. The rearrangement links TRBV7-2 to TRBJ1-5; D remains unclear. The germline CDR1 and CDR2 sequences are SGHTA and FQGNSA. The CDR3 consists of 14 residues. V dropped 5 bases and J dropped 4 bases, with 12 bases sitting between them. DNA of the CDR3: TGTGCCAGCAGCCCTGTGGACCGGAATCAGCCCCAGCATTTT. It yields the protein CASSPVDRNQPQHF.

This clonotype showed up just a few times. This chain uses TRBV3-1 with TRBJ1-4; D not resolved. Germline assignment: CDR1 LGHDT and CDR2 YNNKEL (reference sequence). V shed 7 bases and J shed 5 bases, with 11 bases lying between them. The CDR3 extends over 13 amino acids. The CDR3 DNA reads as TGTGCCAGCACCCCCCCCGGGAATGAAAAACTGTTTTTT. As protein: CASTPPGNEKLFF.